This record covers a single TCR beta chain. Its antigen is undetermined. An end of the junction differs from the germline gene, which may be a read error. The data belong to a study of cytomegalovirus exposure and HLA in healthy donors. Points from the study as a whole: Cytomegalovirus-associated status was assigned to approximately 160 TCR beta chains. Later findings reportedly placed an Asian-associated ancestry cluster below the approximately 670-donor mean for N-insertions.

PCR amplification relied on 60 Vbeta primers (plus 13 Jbeta primers). The table came from immunoSEQ multiplex PCR; TCRdb's copy has only in-frame clones and leaves some out. The data contain fewer than 60,000 clones, less than 70% of them seen just once; the ten biggest clones take up approximately 12%. Germline V CDR1 and CDR2: SGHTS, YDEGEE. This CDR3 has 11 amino acids. The chain combines TRBV5-8 with TRBJ1-2, with D possibly TRBD1 on 5 matching bases. Sequencing used PBMCs. The receptor's source is a human donor in good health. CDR3 nucleotide sequence: TGTGCCAGCAGCTTGGATAGGGGCTACCCCTTC. Translation: CASSLDRGYPF.